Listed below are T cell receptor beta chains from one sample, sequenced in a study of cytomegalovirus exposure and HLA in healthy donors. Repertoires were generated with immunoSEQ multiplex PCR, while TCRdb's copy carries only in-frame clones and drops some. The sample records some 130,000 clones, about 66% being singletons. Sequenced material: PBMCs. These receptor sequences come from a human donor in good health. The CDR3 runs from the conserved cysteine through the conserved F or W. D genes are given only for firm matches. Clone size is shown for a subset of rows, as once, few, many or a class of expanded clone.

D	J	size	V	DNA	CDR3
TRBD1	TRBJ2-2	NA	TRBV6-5	TGTGCCAGCAGATCGGGACAGGGGGCCGCCGGGGAGCTGTTTTTT	CASRSGQGAAGELFF
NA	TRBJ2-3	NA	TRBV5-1	TGCGCCAGCAGCCCCGGCCAGGTCACAGATACGCAGTATTTT	CASSPGQVTDTQYF
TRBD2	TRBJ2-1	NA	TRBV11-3	TGTGCCAGCAGCCCCCCCGGACTAGCGGGAGCTAATGAGCAGTTCTTC	CASSPPGLAGANEQFF
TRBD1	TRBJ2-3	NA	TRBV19	TGTGCCAGTAGTAAGGGGAACAGGGGGCGCCGGGATACGCAGTATTTT	CASSKGNRGRRDTQYF
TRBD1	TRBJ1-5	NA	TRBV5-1	TGCGCCAGCAGTCCCGATGAGGGGGCGGGTAAGCCCCAGCATTTT	CASSPDEGAGKPQHF
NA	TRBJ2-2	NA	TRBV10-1	TGCGCCAGCAGTGACAGGGGCGGGGAGCTGTTTTTT	CASSDRGGELFF
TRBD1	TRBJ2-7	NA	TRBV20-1	TGCAGTGCGGGACAGGGCTCCGAGCAGTACTTC	CSAGQGSEQYF
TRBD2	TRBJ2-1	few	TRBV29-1	TGCAGCTTCGGGGGGGGTAGGGACATTTACAATGAGCAGTTCTTC	CSFGGGRDIYNEQFF
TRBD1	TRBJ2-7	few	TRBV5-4	TGTGCCAGCAGCCTCGAACAGGGGGCGTTGTACTTC	CASSLEQGALYF
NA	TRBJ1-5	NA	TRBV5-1	TGCGCCAGCAGCTGGGACATTAATCAGCCCCAGCATTTT	CASSWDINQPQHF
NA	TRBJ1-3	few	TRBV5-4	TGTGCCAGCAGCTTGGACGGGGTATCTGGAAACACCATATATTTT	CASSLDGVSGNTIYF
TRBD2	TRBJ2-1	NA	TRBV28	TGTGCCAGCAGTTTTTGGCGGGGGAATTCCTACAATGAGCAGTTCTTC	CASSFWRGNSYNEQFF
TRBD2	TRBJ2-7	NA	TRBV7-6	TGTGCCAGCAGCTTCCGACGGCGGGCTAGCGGAGCCTACGTGCAGTACTTC	CASSFRRRASGAYVQYF
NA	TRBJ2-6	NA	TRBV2	TGTGCCAGCAGTCGTGCAGAAACCCCCGAGGATTATGGGGCCAACGTCCTGACTTTC	CASSRAETPEDYGANVLTF
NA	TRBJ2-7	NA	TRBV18	TGTGCCAGCTCACCACCCCTAACAGGGTCCCCCTACGAGCAGTACTTC	CASSPPLTGSPYEQYF
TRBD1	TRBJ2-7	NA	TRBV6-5	TGTGCCAGCAGTTCCGGGACAGTTGTCCACGAGCAGTACTTC	CASSSGTVVHEQYF
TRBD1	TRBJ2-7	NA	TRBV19	TGTGCCAGTAGTATAGGAACAGGGGGCGAGTACGAGCAGTACTTC	CASSIGTGGEYEQYF
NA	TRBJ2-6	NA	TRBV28	TGTGCCAGCAGAACCACAGGGAGCTCTGGGGCCAACGTCCTGACTTTC	CASRTTGSSGANVLTF
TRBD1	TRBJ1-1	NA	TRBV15	TGTGCCACCAGCAAAACCCGGACAGGGGGCACTGAAGCTTTCTTT	CATSKTRTGGTEAFF
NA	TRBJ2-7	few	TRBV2	TGTGCCAGCAGTGATCGGTACGAGCAGTACTTC	CASSDRYEQYF
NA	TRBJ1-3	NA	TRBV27	TGTGCCAGCAGTTTAGGAGGTCGAAACACCATATATTTT	CASSLGGRNTIYF
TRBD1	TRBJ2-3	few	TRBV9	TGTGCCAGCAGCTCTCGGACAGGGAGTGATACGCAGTATTTT	CASSSRTGSDTQYF
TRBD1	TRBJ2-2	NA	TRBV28	TGTGCCAGCAGAAAATTCGGACAGGGTGGGAGCACCGGGGAGCTGTTTTTT	CASRKFGQGGSTGELFF
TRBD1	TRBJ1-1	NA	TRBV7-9	TGTGCCAGCAGCATCTGGGACAGGAACACTGAAGCTTTCTTT	CASSIWDRNTEAFF
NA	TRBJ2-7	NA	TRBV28	TGTGCCAGCAGCCCTTCCCCTAACTACGAGCAGTACTTC	CASSPSPNYEQYF
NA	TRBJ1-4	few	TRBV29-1	TGCAGCGTTTCTGGAGCCTCAACTAATGAAAAACTGTTTTTT	CSVSGASTNEKLFF
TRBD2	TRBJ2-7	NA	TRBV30	TGTGCCTGGAGTACTCCGACTAGCGGGAGTAACGAGCAGTACTTC	CAWSTPTSGSNEQYF
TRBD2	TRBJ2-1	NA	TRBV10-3	TGTGCCAGTCGTCCGGGACTAGGGAATGAGCAGTTCTTC	CASRPGLGNEQFF
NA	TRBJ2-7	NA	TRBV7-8	TGTGCCAGCAGCGCCAAAGACTCATACGAGCAGTACTTC	CASSAKDSYEQYF
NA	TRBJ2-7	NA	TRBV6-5	TGTGCCAGCAGTGAGGGCATCCGCTACGGGCAGTACTTC	CASSEGIRYGQYF
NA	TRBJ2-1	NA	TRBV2	TGTGCCAGCAGTTACCTATCGGGGTACAATGAGCAGTTCTTC	CASSYLSGYNEQFF
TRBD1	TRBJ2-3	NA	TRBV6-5	TGTGCCAGCTGGGGGCAAGGGGGCCCAGATACGCAGTATTTT	CASWGQGGPDTQYF
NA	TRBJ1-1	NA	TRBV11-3	TGTGCCAGCAGCTTAGGTGTTAGATCTGAAGCTTTCTTT	CASSLGVRSEAFF
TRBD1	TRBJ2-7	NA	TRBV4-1	TGCGCCAGCAGCCAGCCGGGACAGAGCTCCTACGAGCAGTACTTC	CASSQPGQSSYEQYF
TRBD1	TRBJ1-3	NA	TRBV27	TGTGCCAGCCAAAGGACAGGCGACTCTGGAAACACCATATATTTT	CASQRTGDSGNTIYF
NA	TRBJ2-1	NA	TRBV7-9	TGTGCCAGCAGCCTTCTAGCAAATGAGCAGTTCTTC	CASSLLANEQFF
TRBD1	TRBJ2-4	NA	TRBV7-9	TGTGCCAGCAGCTCCGGACAGGGGGCCAAAAACATTCAGTACTTC	CASSSGQGAKNIQYF
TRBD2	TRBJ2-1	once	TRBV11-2	TGTGCCAGCAGCTTAGAAATGGTCGGCGCGGGAGGAAATGAGCAGTTCTTC	CASSLEMVGAGGNEQFF
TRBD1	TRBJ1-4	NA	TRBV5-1	TGCGCCAGCAGCTCGTATGGTAAGGGGGCCCCTAATGAAAAACTGTTTTTT	CASSSYGKGAPNEKLFF
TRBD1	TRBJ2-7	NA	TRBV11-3	TGTGCCAGCAGCCCAAGGGAGGACAGGGCCTCCTACGAGCAGTACTTC	CASSPREDRASYEQYF
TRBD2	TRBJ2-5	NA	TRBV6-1	TGTACCAGCCCCCCCTTAGCGGGAGGGGGAGAGACCCAGTACTTC	CTSPPLAGGGETQYF
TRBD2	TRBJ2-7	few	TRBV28	TGTGCCAGCAGTTTGGGACTAGCGGCGCCTTACGAGCAGTACTTC	CASSLGLAAPYEQYF
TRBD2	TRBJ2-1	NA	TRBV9	TGTGCCAGCAGCGAGCGGGAGGGCTCCTACAATGAGCAGTTCTTC	CASSEREGSYNEQFF
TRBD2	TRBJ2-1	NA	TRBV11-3	TGTGCCAGCAGCCCCACTAGCGGGACCTACAATGAGCAGTTCTTC	CASSPTSGTYNEQFF
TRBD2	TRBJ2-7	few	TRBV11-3	TGTGCCAGCAGCTTATGGACTAGCGGCACCTACGAGCAGTACTTC	CASSLWTSGTYEQYF
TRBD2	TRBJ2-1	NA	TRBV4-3	TGCGCCAGCAGCTCTAGCGGGGACTACAATGAGCAGTTCTTC	CASSSSGDYNEQFF
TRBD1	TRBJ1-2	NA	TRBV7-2	TGTGCCAGCAGCCAAAGAGGGACAGGCCTGACTAACTATGGCTACACCTTC	CASSQRGTGLTNYGYTF
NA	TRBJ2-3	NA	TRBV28	TGTGCCAGCAGCCTGCGGGCTCTCCCCGATACGCAGTATTTT	CASSLRALPDTQYF
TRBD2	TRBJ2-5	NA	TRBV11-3	TGTGCCAGCAGCCCCGGAGGTAGCGGGACGACCCAAGAGACCCAGTACTTC	CASSPGGSGTTQETQYF
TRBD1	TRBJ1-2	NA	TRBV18	TGTGCCAGCTCACCAGCGGGACAGGGGTACTATGGCTACACCTTC	CASSPAGQGYYGYTF
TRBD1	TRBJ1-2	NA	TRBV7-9	TGTGCCAGCAGGTCCGGGACAGGGTTCCAATACACCTTC	CASRSGTGFQYTF
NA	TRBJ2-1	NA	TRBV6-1	TGTGCCAGCAGTGAAATTTGGGGGCGCGGGAATGAGCAGTTCTTC	CASSEIWGRGNEQFF
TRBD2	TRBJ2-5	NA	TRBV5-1	TGCGCCAGCAGCTTGTCCCCGCCGGGACTAGCGGGAGAGGGGGGGACCCAGTACTTC	CASSLSPPGLAGEGGTQYF
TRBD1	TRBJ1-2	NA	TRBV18	TGTGCCAGCTCGTTCGGGACAGGGACTGATGGCTACACCTTC	CASSFGTGTDGYTF
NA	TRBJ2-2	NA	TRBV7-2	TGTGCCAGCCCGGGTCCAGCGAACACCGGGGAGCTGTTTTTT	CASPGPANTGELFF
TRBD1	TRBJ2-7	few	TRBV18	TGTGCCAGCTCCCCCGGGACAGGGACCACCTACGAGCAGTACTTC	CASSPGTGTTYEQYF
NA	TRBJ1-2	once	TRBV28	TGTGCCAGCTCCGACAGGCACTATGGCTACACCTTC	CASSDRHYGYTF
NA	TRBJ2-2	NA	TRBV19	TGTGCCAGTAGTATTTTGGGGGCAGGGGACACCGGGGAGCTGTTTTTT	CASSILGAGDTGELFF